The clone carrying this TCR beta chain was found many times. The antigen is undetermined. This sample stems from a study of identical twins. Overall study results and limits: Partly confounded zero-insertion analyses could result from invariant MAIT and iNKT cells. Within monozygotic twins, out-of-frame TCR alpha sharing was underestimated by the models. With abundant cord blood beta clonotypes, insertions were fewer; memory repertoires showed no such pattern.

TCRdb reprocessed the 5' RACE reads with MiXCR, giving one entry per CDR3 protein. This sample has roughly 290,000 distinct CDR3 sequences; roughly 8.6% occur once, and the top ten carry roughly 6.8%. No donor was unhealthy or non-Caucasian. Trimming stripped 4 bases from V and 3 bases from J, with 10 bases between. Germline CDR1 is SEHNR and CDR2 is FQNEAQ (reference sequence). This CDR3 spans 14 amino acids. This sample was also put to use in a study of yellow fever vaccine responses in identical twins.

This TCR was sampled from a woman aged 18-29 years in good health. This chain joins TRBV7-9 and TRBJ2-1; D not certain. Sequenced material: CD8+ T cells sorted from blood. This CDR3 is CASSSPELYNEQFF. In nucleotides, the CDR3 is TGTGCCAGCAGCTCTCCGGAGCTCTACAATGAGCAGTTCTTC.